The present TCR beta chain was sequenced within a study of T cell responses to AZD1222 COVID-19 vaccine. The study's findings and limits: No repertoire was sampled before or during the peak T cell response, only after it. The breadth and depth of Spike-specific TCRs increased once two AZD1222 doses had been given. Of spike-specific TCRs, nearly half reportedly target regions left unmutated in variants.

There are a few counts of this clone. Its antigen is still unknown. In germline, CDR1 is MDHEN, CDR2 SYDVKM. V shed 3 bases and J shed 4 bases, with 7 bases lying between them. CDR3 length equals 12 residues. Profiled with immunoSEQ multiplex PCR; TCRdb holds only in-frame clones, not every one. Of 120,000 or so clones in the sample, approximately 88% are singletons; the top ten hold 25% to 30%. The gene calls are TRBV28 and TRBJ2-7; weak D call: TRBD2 (5 bases). The material sequenced was peripheral blood, taken on day 0 of AZD1222 vaccination. This TCR came from an adult in good health. CDR3 bases: TGTGCCAGCAGTTTCGGGATTTACGAGCAGTACTTC. Protein sequence: CASSFGIYEQYF.